Detailed here is one T cell receptor (beta chain). No cognate antigen has been identified for it. Per-nucleotide qualities are absent, and no much larger clonotype sits a single base away. TCRbeta CDR3 regions were amplified from genomic DNA by means of the immunoSEQ Assay, a bias-controlled multiplex PCR. The authors' analysis ran thus. Nucleated cell counts per sample were estimated from amplification of reference gene primers within the assay. To quantify the absolute abundance of each unique TCRbeta CDR3 rearrangement, sequence reads were collapsed and filtered. For each sample, productive Simpson clonality was calculated by taking the square root of Simpson's diversity index across productive rearrangements. The source is immuneACCESS, and TCRdb retained only in-frame sequences with V and J called. Part of the clones is not carried over; for the studies checked, unresolved V genes explain less than half of this, and the remainder is unexplained. V, J and clone size reflect that table, while D and trimming were determined from the DNA. This sample lists roughly 230,000 clones; roughly 84% were detected once. 5.5% to 8.5% of the sample comes from the top ten.

Trimming removed 3 bases from V and 5 bases from J; the gene matches leave 5 bases unexplained. The CDR3, cysteine through phenylalanine, is 14 amino acids long. Solely the CDR3 DNA is kept, with 42 bases framed from the first base. CDR1 is given as SGHTS and CDR2 as YDEGEE, both from the germline V gene. Participants in the prospective study were aged roughly 18 to 90 years, lived in 20 to 25 United States geographic areas, and enrolled through a virtual design. Cohort assignment in the prospective study relied on participant-reported clinical history from a screening survey and a study questionnaire. Mobile phlebotomists in the prospective study collected whole blood, serum and a nasopharyngeal or oropharyngeal swab from every participant. Participants in the prospective study had the option to provide additional blood draws and questionnaires over an approximately two-month period. Before DNA extraction, blood samples from the prospective study were shipped at room temperature or frozen.

This entry comes from a study of blood T cell repertoires in COVID-19 (dated by TCRdb to 2018 to 2020). About the full investigation: ImmuneRACE Cohort 3 recovered participants were defined by two consecutive negative NP/OP PCR tests, healthcare professional clearance, or symptom resolution. Deeply sampled blood TCRbeta repertoires from subjects exposed to, actively infected with, or recovered from COVID-19 were included in the dataset. Where available, HLA class I and class II types were taken from metadata supplied by the sample provider and were not determined by assay-based typing. Nearly every sample came with metadata listing a de-identified subject ID, COVID-19 status, age in years and sex. A freely available public database, intended as a resource for researchers studying the immune response to SARS-CoV-2, is where the repertoires were released. The samples were drawn from the first 160 participants of the ongoing ImmuneRACE study and from 950 to 1,500 subjects provided by 6 global collaborators. Samples from collaborators originated in the United States, Italy and Spain and spanned both the acute and convalescent phases of COVID-19. The prospective study material was composed of cDNA or gDNA derived from T cells, B-cell-depleted T cells, or PBMCs. Overall study outcomes, separate from this receptor: The quantity of clinical and demographic metadata differed by source and by participant and was supplied without curation.

What was sequenced was PBMCs or T cells enriched from blood (not recorded which). Here the chain combines TRBV5-8 and TRBJ2-7; 10 junctional bases match TRBD1. The clonotype was recovered from a man aged 25 to 45 in a cohort exposed to, infected with or recovered from COVID-19 (not recorded which). The sequenced DNA: TGTGCCAGCAGCTCAGGACAGGGGGTCGACGAGCAGTACTTC. This codes for CASSSGQGVDEQYF.